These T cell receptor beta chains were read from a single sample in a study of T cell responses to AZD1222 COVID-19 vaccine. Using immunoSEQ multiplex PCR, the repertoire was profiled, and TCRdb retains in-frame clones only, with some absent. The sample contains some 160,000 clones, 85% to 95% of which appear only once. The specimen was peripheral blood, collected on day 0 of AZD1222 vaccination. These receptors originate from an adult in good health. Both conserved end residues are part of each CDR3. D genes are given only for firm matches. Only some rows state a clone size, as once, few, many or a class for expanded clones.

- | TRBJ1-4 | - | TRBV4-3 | CASSLGMGLNNEKLFF | TGCGCCAGCAGCCTCGGGATGGGGCTTAATAATGAAAAACTGTTTTTT
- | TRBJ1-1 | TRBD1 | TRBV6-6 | CASRRDRGGAFF | TGTGCCAGCAGACGGGACAGGGGAGGGGCTTTCTTT
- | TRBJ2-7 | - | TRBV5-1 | CASSLMGALNDEQYF | TGCGCCAGCAGCTTGATGGGGGCGTTAAACGACGAGCAGTACTTC
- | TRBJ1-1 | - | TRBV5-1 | CASTPMGGRKTEAFF | TGCGCCAGCACCCCAATGGGGGGGAGGAAGACTGAAGCTTTCTTT
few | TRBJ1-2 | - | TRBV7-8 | CASSLDEGFNPFYGYTF | TGTGCCAGCAGCTTAGACGAGGGGTTTAACCCTTTCTATGGCTACACCTTC
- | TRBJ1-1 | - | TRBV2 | CASRPGVETFF | TGTGCCAGCAGGCCGGGTGTTGAGACTTTCTTT
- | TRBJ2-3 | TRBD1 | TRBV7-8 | CASSLVGQGVADTQYF | TGTGCCAGCAGCTTAGTAGGGCAGGGGGTGGCAGATACGCAGTATTTT
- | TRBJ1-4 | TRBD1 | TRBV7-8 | CASSQDRRGEKLFF | TGTGCCAGCAGCCAGGACAGGAGGGGAGAAAAACTGTTTTTT
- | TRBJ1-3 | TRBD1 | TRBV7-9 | CASSLADRGNTIYF | TGTGCCAGCAGCTTAGCGGACAGGGGGAACACCATATATTTT
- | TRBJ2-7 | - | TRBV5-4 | CASSLALEPYEQYF | TGTGCCAGCAGCTTGGCACTTGAACCCTACGAGCAGTACTTC
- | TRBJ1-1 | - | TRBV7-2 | CASSLGTNTEAFF | TGTGCCAGCAGCTTAGGTACGAACACTGAAGCTTTCTTT
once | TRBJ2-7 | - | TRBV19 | CASSIRGLGEQYF | TGTGCCAGTAGTATTCGGGGGCTCGGCGAGCAGTACTTC
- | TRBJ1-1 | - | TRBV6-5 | CASSYEVGNTEAFF | TGTGCCAGCAGTTACGAGGTAGGGAACACTGAAGCTTTCTTT
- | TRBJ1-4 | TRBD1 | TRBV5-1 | CASSRATGIEEKLFF | TGCGCCAGCAGCCGAGCGACAGGGATCGAGGAAAAACTGTTTTTT
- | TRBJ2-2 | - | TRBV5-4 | CASSLGWFAGGTGELFF | TGTGCCAGCAGCTTGGGATGGTTCGCGGGTGGGACCGGGGAGCTGTTTTTT
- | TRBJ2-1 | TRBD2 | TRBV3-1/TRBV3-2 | CASNLAGGRTYNEQFF | TGTGCCAGCAACCTAGCGGGGGGGAGAACCTACAATGAGCAGTTCTTC
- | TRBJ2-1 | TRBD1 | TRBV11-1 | CASSSYRGSYNEQFF | TGTGCCAGCAGCTCGTACAGGGGCTCCTACAATGAGCAGTTCTTC
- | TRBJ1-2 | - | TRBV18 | CASSPPPNLGLKGYTF | TGTGCCAGCTCACCACCGCCCAACCTGGGGCTGAAAGGCTACACCTTC
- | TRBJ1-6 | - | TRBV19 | CASTLDSFNSPLHF | TGTGCCAGTACCCTGGACAGTTTTAATTCACCCCTCCACTTT
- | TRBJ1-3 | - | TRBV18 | CASSRERGRTFSGNTIYF | TGTGCCAGCTCACGGGAGCGGGGCAGAACTTTCTCTGGAAACACCATATATTTT
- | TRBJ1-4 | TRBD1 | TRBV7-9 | CASSILGRGPATNEKLFF | TGTGCCAGCAGCATCCTGGGGAGGGGGCCTGCAACTAATGAAAAACTGTTTTTT
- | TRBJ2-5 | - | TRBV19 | CASSMGRPQETQYF | TGTGCCAGTAGTATGGGGCGTCCCCAAGAGACCCAGTACTTC
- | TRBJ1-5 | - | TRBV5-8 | CASSAGTYSNQPQHF | TGTGCCAGCAGCGCAGGGACTTATAGCAATCAGCCCCAGCATTTT
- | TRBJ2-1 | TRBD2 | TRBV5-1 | CASSPRVAGGNNEQFF | TGCGCCAGCAGCCCCCGGGTAGCGGGGGGTAACAATGAGCAGTTCTTC
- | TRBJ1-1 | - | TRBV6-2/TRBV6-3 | CASSYPSGLGHTEAFF | TGTGCCAGCAGTTACCCTTCTGGGCTGGGTCACACTGAAGCTTTCTTT
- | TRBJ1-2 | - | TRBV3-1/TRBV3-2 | CASSHIGTTPGGYTF | TGTGCCAGCAGCCACATCGGCACGACCCCCGGCGGCTACACCTTC
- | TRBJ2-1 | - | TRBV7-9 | CASSLLMGAPGNEQFF | TGTGCCAGCAGCTTACTCATGGGGGCGCCGGGTAATGAGCAGTTCTTC
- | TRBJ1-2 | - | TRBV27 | CASSLSMGQIYGYTF | TGTGCCAGCAGTTTATCGATGGGGCAAATCTATGGCTACACCTTC
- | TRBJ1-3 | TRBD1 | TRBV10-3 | CAISLTGNTIYF | TGTGCCATCAGTTTGACAGGGAACACCATATATTTT
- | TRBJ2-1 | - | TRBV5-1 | CASSGGVEQFF | TGCGCCAGCAGCGGAGGAGTTGAGCAGTTCTTC
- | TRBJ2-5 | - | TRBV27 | CASSFVGTETQYF | TGTGCCAGCAGTTTCGTTGGTACGGAGACCCAGTACTTC
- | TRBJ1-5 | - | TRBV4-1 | CASSQVEQGFAQPQHF | TGCGCCAGCAGCCAAGTCGAACAGGGTTTCGCTCAGCCCCAGCATTTT
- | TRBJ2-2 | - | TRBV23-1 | CATKGQNTGELFF | TGCGCCACCAAGGGACAGAACACCGGGGAGCTGTTTTTT
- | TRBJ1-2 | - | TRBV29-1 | CSVLTLSLGVAANYGYTF | TGCAGCGTTTTGACCTTATCCCTCGGGGTAGCCGCTAACTATGGCTACACCTTC
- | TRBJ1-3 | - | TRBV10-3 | CAIRRTDGNTIYF | TGTGCCATCAGAAGGACGGATGGAAACACCATATATTTT
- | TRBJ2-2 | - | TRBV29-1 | CSVEGRSNTGELFF | TGCAGCGTTGAGGGCAGAAGTAACACCGGGGAGCTGTTTTTT
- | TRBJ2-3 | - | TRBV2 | CASSERSDTQYF | TGTGCCAGCAGTGAACGGTCAGATACGCAGTATTTT
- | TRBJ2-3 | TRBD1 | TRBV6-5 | CASQRQGSDTQYF | TGTGCCAGCCAACGACAGGGGTCAGATACGCAGTATTTT
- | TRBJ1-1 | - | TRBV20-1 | CSASRLILNTEAFF | TGCAGTGCTAGTAGACTGATCTTGAACACTGAAGCTTTCTTT